One and the same sample provided the 5 T cell receptor beta chains below, sequenced in a study of CXCR3-negative and CXCR3-positive naive CD8 T cells. The study made its TRB cDNA libraries by 5' RACE, adding UMI labels. TCRdb reprocessed the 5' RACE reads, keeping one entry per CDR3 protein, no DNA. Its listing shows about 110,000 distinct CDR3 sequences. Notes on the study in general: Comparison of naive cells showed more hydrophobic TRB CDR3s in CXCR3-positive than in CXCR3-negative naive cells.

Their antigen targets remain unknown. The specimen sequenced was naive CXCR3+ CD8+ T cells from blood. The subset is: CD45RO-CCR7+CD27+CD95- naive CD8+ T cells expressing CXCR3 (TNR3+). Every receptor here comes from a human donor in good health. Some clones in this sample may be carry-over from other donors' samples.

The chain couples TRBV12-3 or TRBV12-4 to TRBJ2-5. This CDR3 spans 12 amino acids. The CDR3 region is CASSQYQETQYF.

The CDR3 here is CASSEGGMNTEAFF. The chain carries TRBV9 and TRBJ1-1; no DNA is available, so the TRBD1 call from TCRdb remains unchecked. The CDR3 is 14 residues long. Germline assignment: CDR1 SGDLS and CDR2 YYNGEE.

The chain combines TRBV2 with TRBJ2-3; TCRdb gives TRBD1 as the D gene, but with no DNA this cannot be confirmed. Germline V lookup: CDR1 SNHLY, CDR2 FYNNEI. The CDR3 is 15 amino acids. The CDR3 loop reads CASSRPGTGADTQYF.

This chain uses TRBV28 with TRBJ1-1; TCRdb's D call of TRBD1 is untestable without DNA. CDR3 length equals 15 residues. The germline CDR1 and CDR2 sequences are MDHEN and SYDVKM. The CDR3 region is CASSLARYPATEAFF.

The rearrangement uses TRBV7-8 and TRBJ2-2; TCRdb lists TRBD1, though no DNA is available to test this call. Germline CDR1 SGHVS, CDR2 FQNEAQ. The CDR3 has 14 amino acids. The CDR3 loop reads CASSLTEETGELFF.